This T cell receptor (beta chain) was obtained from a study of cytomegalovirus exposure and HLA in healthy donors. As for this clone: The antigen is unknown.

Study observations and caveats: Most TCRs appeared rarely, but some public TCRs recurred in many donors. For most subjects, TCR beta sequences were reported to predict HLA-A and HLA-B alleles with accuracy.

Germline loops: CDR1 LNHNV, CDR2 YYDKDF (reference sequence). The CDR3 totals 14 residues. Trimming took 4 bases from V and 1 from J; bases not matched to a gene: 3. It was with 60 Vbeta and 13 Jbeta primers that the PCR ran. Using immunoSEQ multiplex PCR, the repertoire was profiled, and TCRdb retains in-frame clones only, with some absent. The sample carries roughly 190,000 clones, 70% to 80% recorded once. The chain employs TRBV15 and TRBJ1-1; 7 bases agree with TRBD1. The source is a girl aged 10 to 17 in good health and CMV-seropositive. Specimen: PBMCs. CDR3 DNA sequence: TGTGCCACCAGCATACAGGGGTGGAACACTGAAGCTTTCTTT. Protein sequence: CATSIQGWNTEAFF.